This T cell receptor beta chain appears in the sequencing data of a study of blood T cell repertoires in COVID-19. Per the original data handling: Amplified reference gene primers provided the basis for estimating nucleated cell counts. Profiling relied on immunoSEQ multiplex PCR, and the TCRdb table lists in-frame clones only, not all of them. V, J and clone size were drawn from that table, and D and trimming were deduced from the DNA. The sample holds approximately 250,000 clones, around 88% seen once. Germline V gives CDR1 PRHDT, CDR2 FYEKMQ (reference sequence). V lost 3 bases to trimming and J lost 8 bases, with 5 bases between them. The CDR3 length is 11 residues.

The chain carries TRBV13 and TRBJ2-1; D remains unclear. This clonotype was sampled from a woman between 35 and 50 years old with acute COVID-19. Sequencing was done on a sample of PBMCs or T cells enriched from blood (not recorded which). The CDR3 bases are TGTGCCAGCAGCTTCAGGTATGAGCAGTTCTTC. Its protein product is CASSFRYEQFF.